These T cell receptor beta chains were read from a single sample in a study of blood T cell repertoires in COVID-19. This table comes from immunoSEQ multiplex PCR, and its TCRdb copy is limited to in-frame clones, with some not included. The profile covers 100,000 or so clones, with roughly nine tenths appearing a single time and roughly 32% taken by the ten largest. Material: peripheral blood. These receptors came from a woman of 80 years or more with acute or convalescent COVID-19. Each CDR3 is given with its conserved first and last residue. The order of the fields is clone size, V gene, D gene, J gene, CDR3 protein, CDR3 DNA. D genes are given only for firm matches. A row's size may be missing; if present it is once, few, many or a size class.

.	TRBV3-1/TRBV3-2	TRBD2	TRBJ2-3	CASSQRGGHTDTQYF	TGTGCCAGCAGCCAGCGGGGGGGCCACACAGATACGCAGTATTTT
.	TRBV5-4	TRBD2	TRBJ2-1	CASSAGLAGDYNEQFF	TGTGCCAGCAGCGCCGGGTTAGCGGGGGATTACAATGAGCAGTTCTTC
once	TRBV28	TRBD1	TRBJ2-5	CASSPLGTGVQETQYF	TGTGCCAGCAGTCCACTCGGGACAGGGGTACAAGAGACCCAGTACTTC
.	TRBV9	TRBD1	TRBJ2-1	CASSVQGQVFNEQFF	TGTGCCAGCAGCGTACAGGGACAGGTCTTCAATGAGCAGTTCTTC
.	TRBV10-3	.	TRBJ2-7	CAISESGGGASYEQYF	TGTGCCATCAGTGAGTCCGGAGGGGGCGCGTCCTACGAGCAGTACTTC
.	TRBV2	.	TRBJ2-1	CATNPTIPDEQFF	TGTGCCACCAACCCCACCATCCCAGATGAGCAGTTCTTC
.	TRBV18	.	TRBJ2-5	CASFGGETQYF	TGTGCCAGCTTCGGGGGAGAGACCCAGTACTTC
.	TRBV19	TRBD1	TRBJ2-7	CASSTTGGPYEQYF	TGTGCCAGTAGTACGACAGGGGGCCCCTACGAGCAGTACTTC
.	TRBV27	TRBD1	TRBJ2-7	CASSSRDSYEQYF	TGTGCCAGCAGTTCCCGGGACAGCTACGAGCAGTACTTC
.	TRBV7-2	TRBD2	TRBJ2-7	CASSLVRGGYEQYF	TGTGCCAGCAGCTTAGTCCGGGGGGGCTACGAGCAGTACTTC
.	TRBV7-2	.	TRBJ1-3	CASSLELVNTIYF	TGTGCCAGCAGCTTAGAGTTAGTAAACACCATATATTTT
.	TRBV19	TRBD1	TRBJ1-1	CASSKDRGDTEAFF	TGTGCCAGTAGTAAGGACAGGGGAGACACTGAAGCTTTCTTT
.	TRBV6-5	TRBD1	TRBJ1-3	CASSYSTGGGGNTIYF	TGTGCCAGCAGTTACTCGACAGGGGGCGGTGGAAACACCATATATTTT
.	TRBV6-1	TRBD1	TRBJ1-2	CAAHSPGQGNYGYTF	TGCGCAGCCCATAGCCCGGGACAGGGTAACTATGGCTACACCTTC
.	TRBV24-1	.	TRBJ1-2	CATSDAASGYTF	TGTGCCACCAGTGATGCGGCCTCTGGCTACACCTTC
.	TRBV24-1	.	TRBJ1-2	CATSDLTANYGYTF	TGTGCCACCAGTGATTTGACAGCCAACTATGGCTACACCTTC
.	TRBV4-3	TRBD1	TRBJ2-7	CASSQDSGTGSYEQYF	TGCGCCAGCAGCCAAGATTCCGGGACAGGATCCTACGAGCAGTACTTC
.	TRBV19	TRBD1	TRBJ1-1	CASSAGQGNTEAFF	TGTGCCAGTAGTGCCGGACAGGGGAACACTGAAGCTTTCTTT
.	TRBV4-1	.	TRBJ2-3	CASSMVLTDTQYF	TGCGCCAGCAGCATGGTACTCACAGATACGCAGTATTTT
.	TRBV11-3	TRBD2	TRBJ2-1	CASSPEGLAGDEQFF	TGTGCCAGCAGCCCCGAGGGCCTAGCGGGGGATGAGCAGTTCTTC
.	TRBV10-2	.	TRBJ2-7	CASSEGRWDSWQYF	TGCGCCAGCAGTGAGGGGAGATGGGACTCGTGGCAGTACTTC
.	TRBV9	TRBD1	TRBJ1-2	CASSVGTGDGYTF	TGTGCCAGCAGCGTAGGGACAGGGGACGGCTACACCTTC
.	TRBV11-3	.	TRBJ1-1	CASSLDGRQGKAFF	TGTGCCAGCAGCTTAGATGGGCGGCAGGGGAAGGCTTTCTTT
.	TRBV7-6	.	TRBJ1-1	CASSVTGNTEAFF	TGTGCCAGCAGCGTGACGGGGAACACTGAAGCTTTCTTT
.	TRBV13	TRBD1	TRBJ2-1	CASSATTGADEQFF	TGTGCCAGCAGCGCAACGACAGGGGCGGATGAGCAGTTCTTC
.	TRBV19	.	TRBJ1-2	CASSMVQGRGYTF	TGTGCCAGTAGTATGGTGCAGGGTAGGGGCTACACCTTC
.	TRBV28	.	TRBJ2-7	CASSLQGPYEQYF	TGTGCCAGCAGTTTACAGGGCCCCTACGAGCAGTACTTC
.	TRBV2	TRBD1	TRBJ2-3	CASTRQGRTDTQYF	TGTGCCAGCACCAGACAGGGACGGACAGATACGCAGTATTTT
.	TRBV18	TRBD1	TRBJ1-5	CASSPGTGGVQPQHF	TGTGCCAGCTCACCCGGGACAGGGGGCGTTCAGCCCCAGCATTTT
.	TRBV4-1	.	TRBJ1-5	CASSLVEASNQPQHF	TGCGCCAGCAGCCTCGTGGAGGCTAGCAATCAGCCCCAGCATTTT
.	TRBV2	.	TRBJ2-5	CASSGDSQETQYF	TGTGCCAGCAGTGGAGACAGTCAAGAGACCCAGTACTTC
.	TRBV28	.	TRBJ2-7	CASQPPRGGVAYEQYF	TGTGCCAGCCAACCGCCGAGAGGGGGAGTCGCCTACGAGCAGTACTTC
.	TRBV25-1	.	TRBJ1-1	CASSLSVLHTEAFF	TGTGCCAGCAGTCTGTCAGTGTTACACACTGAAGCTTTCTTT
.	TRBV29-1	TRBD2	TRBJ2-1	CSMIQAGAVYGEQFF	TGCAGCATGATACAAGCGGGGGCCGTCTATGGTGAGCAGTTCTTC
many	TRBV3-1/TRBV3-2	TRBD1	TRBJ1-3	CASSSWDRGRGNTIYF	TGTGCCAGCAGCTCCTGGGACAGGGGGCGCGGAAACACCATATATTTT
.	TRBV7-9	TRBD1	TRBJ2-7	CASSPRGQGRYEQYF	TGTGCCAGCAGCCCTAGGGGACAGGGGAGGTACGAGCAGTACTTC
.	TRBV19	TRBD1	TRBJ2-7	CASSNTGQGVSEQYF	TGTGCCAGTAGTAACACAGGACAGGGGGTGAGCGAGCAGTACTTC
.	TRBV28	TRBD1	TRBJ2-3	CASRYRDSRTDTQYF	TGTGCCAGCAGATACAGGGACAGCAGAACAGATACGCAGTATTTT
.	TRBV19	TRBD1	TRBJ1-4	CASSSRQGGEKLFF	TGTGCCAGTAGTAGTCGACAGGGTGGTGAAAAACTGTTTTTT
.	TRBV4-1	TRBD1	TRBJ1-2	CASSRGQARGNYGYTF	TGCGCCAGCAGCCGCGGACAGGCCCGGGGGAACTATGGCTACACCTTC
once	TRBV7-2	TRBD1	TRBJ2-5	CASSHPRGQETQYF	TGTGCCAGCAGCCACCCCAGGGGGCAAGAGACCCAGTACTTC
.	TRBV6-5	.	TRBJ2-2	CASGGRNTGELFF	TGTGCCAGTGGGGGGAGGAACACCGGGGAGCTGTTTTTT
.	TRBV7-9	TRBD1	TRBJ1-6	CASSLVSTGARSPLHF	TGTGCCAGCAGCTTAGTCTCCACAGGGGCGAGGTCACCCCTCCACTTT
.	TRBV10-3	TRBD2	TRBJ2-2	CAISEWASGPNTGELFF	TGTGCCATCAGTGAGTGGGCTAGCGGGCCGAACACCGGGGAGCTGTTTTTT
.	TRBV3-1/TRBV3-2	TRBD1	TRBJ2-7	CASSRTGEYEQYF	TGTGCCAGCAGCCGAACAGGGGAGTACGAGCAGTACTTC
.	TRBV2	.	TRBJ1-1	CASSRQFGGYAFF	TGTGCCAGCAGTCGACAGTTTGGGGGGTATGCTTTCTTT
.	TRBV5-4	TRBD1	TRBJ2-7	CASSGGTGLYEQYF	TGTGCCAGCAGCGGGGGGACAGGGCTCTACGAGCAGTACTTC
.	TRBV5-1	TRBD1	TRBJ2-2	CASSGTGRGTGELFF	TGCGCCAGCAGCGGGACAGGGCGTGGTACCGGGGAGCTGTTTTTT
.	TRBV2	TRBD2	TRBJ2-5	CASSEGLAGGQETQYF	TGTGCCAGCAGTGAAGGACTAGCGGGGGGCCAAGAGACCCAGTACTTC
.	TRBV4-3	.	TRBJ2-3	CASSQERGWQGGTDTQYF	TGCGCCAGCAGCCAAGAACGAGGCTGGCAGGGTGGTACAGATACGCAGTATTTT
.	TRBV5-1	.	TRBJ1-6	CASSLGQGRASPLHF	TGCGCCAGCAGCTTGGGGCAGGGGAGGGCTTCACCCCTCCACTTT
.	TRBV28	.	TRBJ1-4	CASSLGDIEKLFF	TGTGCCAGCAGTTTGGGAGATATTGAAAAACTGTTTTTT
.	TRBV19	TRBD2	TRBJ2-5	CASSPSGDQTQYF	TGTGCCAGTAGCCCTAGCGGGGACCAGACCCAGTACTTC
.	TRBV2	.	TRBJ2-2	CASSEGSRTNTGELFF	TGTGCCAGCAGTGAAGGTTCGAGGACGAACACCGGGGAGCTGTTTTTT
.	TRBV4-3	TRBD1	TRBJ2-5	CASSQEDRDGETQYF	TGCGCCAGCAGCCAAGAGGACAGGGATGGGGAGACCCAGTACTTC